Included here is one T cell receptor (beta chain) sequence, with context. The missing CDR3 end, 3 residues past where the read stops, is filled in from the germline J gene. The sample is drawn from a study of T cells in women clearing cervical HPV infection. Germline loops: CDR1 SGHVS, CDR2 FQNEAQ. The CDR3 covers 13 residues. V shed 5 bases and J 5 bases; nucleotides not matched to a gene: 3. Assay: immunoSEQ multiplex PCR; the TCRdb copy retains only in-frame clones and omits some. This sample's table reports some 41,000 clones. This TCR came from a woman between 18 and 70 years old with a cervical HPV16 infection that either progressed to CIN3+ or cleared (not recorded which). Sequencing was done on a sample of blood buffy coat. The gene calls are TRBV7-8 and TRBJ2-7; 10 nucleotides align to TRBD1. The part of the CDR3 DNA that was read is TGTGCCAGCAGCGATGACAGGGGGCACGAG. This gives the protein CASSDDRGHE. The whole CDR3 protein is CASSDDRGHEQYF.